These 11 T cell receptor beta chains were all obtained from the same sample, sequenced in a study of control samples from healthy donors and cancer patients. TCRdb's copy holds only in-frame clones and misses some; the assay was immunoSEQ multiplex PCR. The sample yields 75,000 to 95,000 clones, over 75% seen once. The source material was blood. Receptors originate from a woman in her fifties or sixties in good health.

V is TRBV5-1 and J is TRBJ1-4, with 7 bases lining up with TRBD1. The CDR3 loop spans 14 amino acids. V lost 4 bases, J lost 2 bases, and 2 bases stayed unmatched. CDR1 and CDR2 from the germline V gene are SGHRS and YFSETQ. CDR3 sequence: CASSPGGTNEKLFF. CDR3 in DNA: TGCGCCAGCAGCCCAGGGGGTACTAATGAAAAACTGTTTTTT.

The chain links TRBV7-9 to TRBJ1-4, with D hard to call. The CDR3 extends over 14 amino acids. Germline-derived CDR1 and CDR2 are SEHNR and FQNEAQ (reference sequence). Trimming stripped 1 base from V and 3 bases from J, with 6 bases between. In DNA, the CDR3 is TGTGCCAGCAGCTTAGGTGGCCCTAATGAAAAACTGTTTTTT. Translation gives CASSLGGPNEKLFF.

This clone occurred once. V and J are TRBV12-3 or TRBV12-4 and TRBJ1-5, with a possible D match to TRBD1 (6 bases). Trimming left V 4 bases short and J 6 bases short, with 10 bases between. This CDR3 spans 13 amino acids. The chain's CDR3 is CASSSTGSQPQHF. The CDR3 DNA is TGTGCCAGCAGTTCAACAGGGTCTCAGCCCCAGCATTTT.

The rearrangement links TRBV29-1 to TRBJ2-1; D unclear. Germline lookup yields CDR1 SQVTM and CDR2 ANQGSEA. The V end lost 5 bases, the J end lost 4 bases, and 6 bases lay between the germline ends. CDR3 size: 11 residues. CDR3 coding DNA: TGCAGCGTTATACAGTACAATGAGCAGTTCTTC. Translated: CSVIQYNEQFF.

CDR3 bases: TGTGCCAGCACGGGGGTTCAGGGTGGGGCCAACGTCCTGACTTTC. Its translation is CASTGVQGGANVLTF. The chain carries TRBV4-2 and TRBJ2-6; D might be TRBD2 (6 bases). The germline CDR1 and CDR2 sequences are LGHNA and YNFKEQ. The CDR3 covers 15 residues. V shed 7 bases and J shed 3 bases, with 13 bases lying between them.

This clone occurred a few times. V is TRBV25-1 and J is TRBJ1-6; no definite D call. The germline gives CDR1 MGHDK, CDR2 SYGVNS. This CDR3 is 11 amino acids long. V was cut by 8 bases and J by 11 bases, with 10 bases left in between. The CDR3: CASGQVTPLHF. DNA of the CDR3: TGTGCCAGCGGTCAGGTGACACCCCTCCACTTT.

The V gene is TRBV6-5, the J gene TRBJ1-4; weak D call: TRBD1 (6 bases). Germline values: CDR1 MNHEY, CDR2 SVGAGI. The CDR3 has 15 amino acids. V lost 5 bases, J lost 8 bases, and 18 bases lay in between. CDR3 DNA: TGTGCCAGCAGTAAACAGGGAGGGAGTAGAGAAAAACTGTTTTTT. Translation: CASSKQGGSREKLFF.

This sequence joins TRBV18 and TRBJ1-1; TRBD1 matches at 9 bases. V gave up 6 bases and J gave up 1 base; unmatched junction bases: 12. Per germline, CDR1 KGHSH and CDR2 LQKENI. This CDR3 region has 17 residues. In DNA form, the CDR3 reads TGTGCCAGCTCGGCCGGGACAGGGAGGTTAGGGAACACTGAAGCTTTCTTT. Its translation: CASSAGTGRLGNTEAFF.

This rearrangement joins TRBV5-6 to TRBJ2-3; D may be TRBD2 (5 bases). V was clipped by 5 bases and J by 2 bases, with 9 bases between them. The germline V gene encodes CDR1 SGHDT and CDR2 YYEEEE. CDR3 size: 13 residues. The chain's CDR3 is CASSRGNTDTQYF. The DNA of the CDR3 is TGTGCCAGCAGTCGGGGAAACACAGATACGCAGTATTTT.

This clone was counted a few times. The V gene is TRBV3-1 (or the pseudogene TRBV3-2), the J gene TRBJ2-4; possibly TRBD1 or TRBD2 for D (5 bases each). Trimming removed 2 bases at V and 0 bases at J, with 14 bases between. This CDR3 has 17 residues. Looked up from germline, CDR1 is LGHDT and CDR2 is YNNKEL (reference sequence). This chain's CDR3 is CASSQYGTGLAKNIQYF. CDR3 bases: TGTGCCAGCAGCCAATATGGGACCGGGCTAGCCAAAAACATTCAGTACTTC.

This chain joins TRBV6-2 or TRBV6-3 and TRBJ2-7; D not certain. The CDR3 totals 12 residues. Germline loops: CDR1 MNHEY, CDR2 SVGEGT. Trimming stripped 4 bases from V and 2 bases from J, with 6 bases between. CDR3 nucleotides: TGTGCCAGCAGTTGGAATCCCTACGAGCAGTACTTC. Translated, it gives CASSWNPYEQYF.